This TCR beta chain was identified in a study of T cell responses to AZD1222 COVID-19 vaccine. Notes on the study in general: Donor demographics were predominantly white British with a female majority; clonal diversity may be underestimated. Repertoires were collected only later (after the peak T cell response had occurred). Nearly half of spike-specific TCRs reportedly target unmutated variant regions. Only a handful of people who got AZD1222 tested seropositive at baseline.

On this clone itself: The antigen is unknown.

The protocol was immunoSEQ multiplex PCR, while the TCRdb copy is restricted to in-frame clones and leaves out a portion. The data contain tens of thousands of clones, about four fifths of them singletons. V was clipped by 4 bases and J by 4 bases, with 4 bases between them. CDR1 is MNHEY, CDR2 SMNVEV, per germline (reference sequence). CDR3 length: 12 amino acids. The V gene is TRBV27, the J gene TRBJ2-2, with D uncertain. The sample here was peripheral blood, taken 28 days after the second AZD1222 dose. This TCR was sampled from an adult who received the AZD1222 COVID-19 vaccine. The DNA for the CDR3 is TGTGCCAGCAGTTCCGCCACCGGGGAGCTGTTTTTT. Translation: CASSSATGELFF.